One sample yielded the 21 T cell receptor beta chains listed below, sequenced in a study of shared clonotypes between healthy human individuals. TCRdb keeps only in-frame clones here, not all; method: immunoSEQ multiplex PCR. The sample has some 2,100,000 clones, 90% to 97% seen once. The sequencing input was naive CD4+ T cells sorted from blood. Documented subset: CD45RA+ positively selected. These receptor sequences come from a man younger than 35 in good health.

The genes are TRBV7-2 and TRBJ1-1; no clear D. The CDR3 contains 14 residues. V lost 1 base to trimming and J lost 11 bases, with 17 bases between them. Germline V gene lookup returns CDR1 SGHTA and CDR2 FQGNSA. CDR3 amino acids: CASSLVEGLVRAFF. The CDR3 DNA follows: TGTGCCAGCAGCTTAGTCGAGGGCCTTGTCCGGGCTTTCTTT.

The chain combines TRBV2 with TRBJ2-2; TRBD2 aligns across 9 bases. Looked up from germline, CDR1 is SNHLY and CDR2 is FYNNEI. CDR3 length: 19 amino acids. V trimming: 4 bases; J trimming: 2 bases; junction bases outside the gene matches: 14. CDR3: CASSVREGSGGHNTGELFF. The CDR3, as DNA: TGTGCCAGCAGTGTTCGGGAGGGTAGCGGGGGCCATAACACCGGGGAGCTGTTTTTT.

This clone was picked up one time. This rearrangement joins TRBV9 to TRBJ2-7, with 10 bases identical to TRBD2. Per the germline V gene, CDR1 is SGDLS and CDR2 is YYNGEE. This CDR3 has 17 residues. Germline trimming cut 0 bases from V and 6 bases from J; bases unmatched to any gene: 12. The CDR3 DNA is TGTGCCAGCAGCGTAGGTGAAGGGAGGGCTAGCGGGAGCGAGCAGTACTTC. Amino acid sequence: CASSVGEGRASGSEQYF.

This chain links TRBV4-1 with TRBJ2-7; 9 positions match TRBD1. Germline trimming cut 3 bases from V and 2 bases from J; bases unmatched to any gene: 5. The CDR3 is 15 residues long. Germline V gene sequence: CDR1 MGHRA, CDR2 YSYEKL. This CDR3 is CASSQDRDRAYEQYF. Written as DNA, the CDR3 is TGCGCCAGCAGCCAGGACCGGGACAGGGCCTACGAGCAGTACTTC.

The V call is TRBV28, the J call TRBJ1-5; D call uncertain. Germline V CDR1 and CDR2: MDHEN, SYDVKM. The germline V and J ends were trimmed by 6 bases and 4 bases, with 10 bases remaining between them. This CDR3 spans 13 amino acids. The CDR3 nucleotides are TGTGCCAGCAGAACAGATACTAATCAGCCCCAGCATTTT. This codes for CASRTDTNQPQHF.

V and J are TRBV27 and TRBJ1-2; D unclear. CDR3 length: 15 residues. V dropped 0 bases and J dropped 1 base, with 9 bases sitting between them. The germline gives CDR1 MNHEY, CDR2 SMNVEV (reference sequence). CDR3 in amino acids: CASSLSRAINYGYTF. DNA for the CDR3: TGTGCCAGCAGTTTATCGAGGGCCATTAACTATGGCTACACCTTC.

The chain recombines TRBV6-6 with TRBJ1-5; no reliable D call. V was trimmed by 6 bases and J by 4 bases, leaving 10 bases between them. The germline V gene has CDR1 MNHNY and CDR2 SVGAGI (reference sequence). This CDR3 contains 13 residues. The CDR3 reads CASSPDRNQPQHF. For the CDR3, the DNA is TGTGCCAGCAGCCCGGACCGGAATCAGCCCCAGCATTTT.

The chain joins TRBV19 to TRBJ1-4; D call uncertain. CDR3 size: 14 residues. The germline V gene encodes CDR1 LNHDA and CDR2 SQIVND (reference sequence). Trimming took 7 bases from V and 0 from J, leaving 9 bases between them. CDR3 loop: CASKGRSTNEKLFF. Written as DNA, the CDR3 is TGTGCCAGTAAAGGGCGCTCAACTAATGAAAAACTGTTTTTT.

The chain couples TRBV6-5 to TRBJ2-5, with unresolved D. CDR3 length: 12 amino acids. Trimming took off 7 bases at V and 3 bases at J, with 9 bases between the two ends. Germline V gene lookup returns CDR1 MNHEY and CDR2 SVGAGI. CDR3 in DNA: TGTGCCAGCATAGACCAGAAAGAGACCCAGTACTTC. Amino acids: CASIDQKETQYF.

This clone was picked up one time. Other nucleotide sequences from this sample produce the same CDR3. V gene TRBV5-1 combines with J gene TRBJ2-7; D is unresolved. V gave up 0 bases and J gave up 0 bases, with 7 bases separating them. This CDR3 is built from 14 residues. Germline V CDR1 and CDR2: SGHRS, YFSETQ. CDR3 residues: CASSLGAGSYEQYF. DNA for the CDR3: TGCGCCAGCAGCTTGGGGGCTGGCTCCTACGAGCAGTACTTC. The full variable domain, completed using reference TRBV5-1 and TRBJ2-7, is KAGVTQTPRYLIKTRGQQVTLSCSPISGHRSVSWYQQTPGQGLQFLFEYFSETQRNKGNFPGRFSGRQFSNSRSEMNVSTLELGDSALYLCASSLGAGSYEQYFGPGTRLTVT.

The chain has TRBV18 and TRBJ2-1, with D perhaps TRBD2 (6 bases). Trimming took 6 bases from V and 2 from J, leaving 14 bases between them. CDR1 KGHSH and CDR2 LQKENI come from the germline V gene. The CDR3 totals 15 residues. CDR3 loop: CASSLTEGTYNEQFF. The CDR3 bases are TGTGCCAGCTCTTTAACGGAGGGAACCTACAATGAGCAGTTCTTC.

J is TRBJ2-2 and V is TRBV18; no clear D gene. Germline CDR1 is KGHSH and CDR2 is LQKENI. There are 14 residues in the CDR3. V lost 2 bases and J 4 bases, leaving 8 bases between the germline ends. The CDR3 DNA is TGTGCCAGCTCACCAGTCACAGCCACCGGGGAGCTGTTTTTT. Protein product: CASSPVTATGELFF.

The chain links TRBV4-1 to TRBJ2-5; D perhaps matches TRBD2 (6 bases). Per the germline V gene, CDR1 is MGHRA and CDR2 is YSYEKL. Trimming stripped 0 bases from V and 0 bases from J, with 11 bases between. CDR3 length: 16 residues. CDR3 loop: CASSQDGLAYQETQYF. The CDR3 DNA sequence: TGCGCCAGCAGCCAAGATGGGCTAGCGTACCAAGAGACCCAGTACTTC.

The genes are TRBV5-1 and TRBJ2-3, with TRBD2 identical over 7 bases. The V and J ends lost 1 base and 4 bases, in that order; junction bases with no gene match: 6. The germline gives CDR1 SGHRS, CDR2 YFSETQ. CDR3 size: 15 residues. CDR3 DNA: TGCGCCAGCAGCTTGTCCAGCGGGGACGCAGATACGCAGTATTTT. This translates into CASSLSSGDADTQYF.

Worth noting for this clone: At one end, the junction sequence differs from germline, possibly due to a read error. The chain recombines TRBV6-6 with TRBJ1-2; TRBD1 aligns across 9 bases. There are 11 residues in the CDR3. The germline V gene has CDR1 MNHNY and CDR2 SVGAGI (reference sequence). The CDR3, as DNA: TGTGCCAGCAGAGGGACAGGGCAAATCAACTTC. Translated: CASRGTGQINF.

The gene calls are TRBV4-3 and TRBJ2-2; TRBD2 matches 7 bases. This CDR3 is built from 16 residues. Trimming cost V 6 bases and J 4 bases; bases outside gene matches: 11. Per the germline V gene, CDR1 is LGHNA and CDR2 is YSLEER. CDR3 sequence (DNA): TGCGCCAGCAGACCTTTGGGGACTACGGGCACCGGGGAGCTGTTTTTT. Translating gives CASRPLGTTGTGELFF.

This clone was observed a handful of times. Other nucleotide sequences in the sample specify the same CDR3. The genes are TRBV18 and TRBJ1-5, with 8 bases matching TRBD1. Germline CDR1 KGHSH, CDR2 LQKENI. V trimming: 4 bases; J trimming: 4 bases; junction bases outside the gene matches: 0. The CDR3 spans 13 residues. The CDR3 DNA reads TGTGCCAGCTCACGGGACAGGAATCAGCCCCAGCATTTT. It yields the protein CASSRDRNQPQHF.

As for this clone: The identical CDR3 is also encoded by other nucleotide sequences in the sample. The V and J genes are TRBV11-2 and TRBJ2-1; D perhaps matches TRBD2 (5 bases). V shed 5 bases and J shed 4 bases, with 9 bases lying between them. The CDR3 has 13 amino acids. Germline V CDR1 and CDR2: SGHAT, FQNNGV. CDR3 sequence (DNA): TGTGCCAGCAGCCCCCGCGGGTACAATGAGCAGTTCTTC. Residues: CASSPRGYNEQFF.

CDR3: CASSQEGMNTEAFF. DNA of the CDR3: TGTGCCAGCAGTCAAGAGGGAATGAACACTGAAGCTTTCTTT. The J gene is TRBJ1-1, the V gene TRBV2, with unresolved D. From germline, CDR1 is SNHLY and CDR2 FYNNEI. V lost 5 bases to trimming and J lost 0 bases, with 10 bases between them. There are 14 residues in the CDR3.

The CDR3 spells CASSQSCRGGYTF. The DNA of the CDR3 is TGCGCCAGCAGTCAATCTTGTCGGGGCGGCTACACCTTC. The chain links TRBV23-1 to TRBJ1-2, with D possibly TRBD1 on 5 matching bases. TRBV23-1 is assigned to the ORF class and has an uncertain function. The CDR3 length is 13 residues. Deletions cut 0 bases from V and 8 bases from J, with 10 bases between.

This chain links TRBV5-6 with TRBJ2-7; D unclear. The germline V gene has CDR1 SGHDT and CDR2 YYEEEE. This CDR3 has 15 amino acids. Trimming removed 2 bases from V and 0 bases from J, with 12 bases in between. CDR3 protein: CASSFWRLDSYEQYF. The CDR3, as DNA: TGTGCCAGCAGCTTTTGGAGACTTGACTCCTACGAGCAGTACTTC.